Listed below are T cell receptor beta chains from one sample, sequenced in a study of cytomegalovirus exposure and HLA in healthy donors. Assay: immunoSEQ multiplex PCR; the TCRdb copy retains only in-frame clones and omits some. The sample has hundreds of thousands of clones; roughly 80% are singletons. Material: PBMCs. The receptor source for this set is a man aged 35-49 years in good health and CMV-seropositive. The CDR3 runs from the conserved cysteine through the conserved F or W. The D gene is left open where the match is weak. Clone size is not always given. Where it is, it says once, few, many or a class for expanded clones.

d_gene,v_gene,abundance,j_gene,len,CDR3aa,CDR3nt
TRBD1,TRBV9,.,TRBJ1-3,19,CASSVGQGIATHSGNTIYF,TGTGCCAGCAGCGTCGGACAGGGAATTGCCACGCACTCTGGAAACACCATATATTTT
.,TRBV29-1,.,TRBJ2-1,13,CSVEATSYNEQFF,TGCAGCGTTGAAGCGACTAGTTACAATGAGCAGTTCTTC
TRBD1,TRBV27,.,TRBJ1-6,14,CASRTGGWNSPLHF,TGTGCCAGCCGTACAGGGGGTTGGAATTCACCCCTCCACTTT
.,TRBV7-9,.,TRBJ2-1,14,CASSLDSGSDEQFF,TGTGCCAGCAGCTTAGATTCTGGGAGCGATGAGCAGTTCTTC
TRBD1,TRBV19,.,TRBJ2-1,14,CASSPGQVYNEQFF,TGTGCCAGTAGTCCGGGACAGGTGTACAATGAGCAGTTCTTC
TRBD1,TRBV29-1,once,TRBJ1-2,14,CSGRTGTPNYGYTF,TGCAGCGGGAGGACAGGGACTCCTAACTATGGCTACACCTTC
.,TRBV5-1,few,TRBJ2-7,13,CASSLTETYEQYF,TGCGCCAGCAGCTTGACGGAGACCTACGAGCAGTACTTC
TRBD1,TRBV5-4,.,TRBJ1-2,15,CASSLGQVLNYGYTF,TGTGCCAGCAGCCTAGGACAGGTACTGAACTATGGCTACACCTTC
.,TRBV30,.,TRBJ1-1,14,CAWSRYQGNTEAFF,TGTGCCTGGAGTAGGTACCAGGGGAACACTGAAGCTTTCTTT
TRBD2,TRBV6-5,.,TRBJ2-1,15,CASSRVAGPYNEQFF,TGTGCCAGCAGCCGGGTAGCGGGCCCCTACAATGAGCAGTTCTTC
.,TRBV7-2,.,TRBJ1-2,15,CASSLDGRVFYGYTF,TGTGCCAGCAGCTTAGACGGTCGGGTCTTCTATGGCTACACCTTC
.,TRBV9,.,TRBJ2-3,13,CASSEGLADTQYF,TGTGCCAGCAGCGAGGGGCTAGCGGATACGCAGTATTTT
TRBD2,TRBV7-2,.,TRBJ2-3,16,CASSPGSGMGTDTQYF,TGTGCCAGCAGCCCGGGAAGCGGGATGGGCACAGATACGCAGTATTTT
.,TRBV27,.,TRBJ2-1,15,CASSLAPSSYNEQFF,TGTGCCAGCAGTTTAGCTCCCAGCTCCTACAATGAGCAGTTCTTC
.,TRBV6-6,.,TRBJ1-5,12,CASSLGGQPQHF,TGTGCCAGCAGTCTGGGCGGGCAGCCCCAGCATTTT
.,TRBV12-2,once,TRBJ2-2,20,CASRRREEGGRPTHTGELFF,TGTGCAAGTCGCCGAAGGGAGGAAGGGGGCCGTCCTACTCACACCGGGGAGCTGTTTTTT
TRBD2,TRBV30,.,TRBJ2-2,16,CAWSVRSGGPVGELFF,TGTGCCTGGAGTGTACGCTCGGGAGGGCCCGTCGGGGAGCTGTTTTTT
.,TRBV27,.,TRBJ2-7,13,CASSLVGNYEQYF,TGTGCCAGCAGTTTAGTGGGCAACTACGAGCAGTACTTC
TRBD1,TRBV7-9,.,TRBJ1-4,16,CASSSGPRTGVEKLFF,TGTGCCAGCAGCTCAGGGCCCAGGACAGGGGTTGAAAAACTGTTTTTT
TRBD1,TRBV4-2,once,TRBJ1-2,16,CASSQGGTGSNYGYTF,TGTGCCAGCAGCCAAGGGGGGACAGGGTCCAACTATGGCTACACCTTC
TRBD2,TRBV15,.,TRBJ2-3,15,CATSRRSGSKDTQYF,TGTGCCACCAGCAGACGAAGCGGGAGTAAAGATACGCAGTATTTT
TRBD1,TRBV5-6,.,TRBJ2-5,14,CASSLDRLQETQYF,TGTGCCAGCAGCCTGGACAGGCTCCAAGAGACCCAGTACTTC
.,TRBV6-5,.,TRBJ1-3,14,CASSPPGSGNTIYF,TGTGCCAGCAGTCCCCCAGGATCTGGAAACACCATATATTTT
.,TRBV2,.,TRBJ1-2,11,CASAGQPGYTF,TGTGCCAGCGCAGGACAGCCTGGCTACACCTTC
.,TRBV19,.,TRBJ2-2,16,CASSTGTLPNTGELFF,TGTGCCAGTAGTACCGGGACACTACCGAACACCGGGGAGCTGTTTTTT
.,TRBV7-3,.,TRBJ2-3,14,CASSYLSGKDTQYF,TGTGCCAGCAGCTATCTGTCAGGGAAAGATACGCAGTATTTT
.,TRBV5-1,.,TRBJ1-1,15,CASSPGQPENTEAFF,TGCGCCAGCAGCCCTGGACAGCCCGAGAACACTGAAGCTTTCTTT
TRBD1,TRBV7-3,once,TRBJ2-2,14,CASGGQPNTGELFF,TGTGCCAGCGGGGGACAGCCTAACACCGGGGAGCTGTTTTTT
.,TRBV7-2,.,TRBJ1-1,13,CASSVGPNTEAFF,TGTGCCAGCAGCGTTGGCCCCAACACTGAAGCTTTCTTT
TRBD2,TRBV5-5,.,TRBJ2-6,18,CASSLLGGEGSGANVLTF,TGTGCCAGCAGCTTGTTGGGGGGGGAGGGCTCTGGGGCCAACGTCCTGACTTTC
TRBD1,TRBV5-1,.,TRBJ1-1,15,CASSQRQGLSTEAFF,TGCGCCAGCAGCCAAAGACAGGGTTTGTCCACTGAAGCTTTCTTT
.,TRBV28,.,TRBJ1-5,16,CASSSLGTSSNQPQHF,TGTGCCAGCAGTTCCCTTGGGACATCGAGCAATCAGCCCCAGCATTTT
TRBD1,TRBV25-1,few,TRBJ1-2,13,CASSVDRAWGYTF,TGTGCCAGCAGTGTCGACAGGGCATGGGGCTACACCTTC
TRBD1,TRBV19,.,TRBJ2-1,16,CASSIVGTGAHNEQFF,TGTGCCAGTAGTATAGTCGGGACAGGCGCCCACAATGAGCAGTTCTTC
TRBD1,TRBV5-6,.,TRBJ2-3,14,CASSRDSRTDTQYF,TGTGCCAGCAGCCGGGACAGCCGCACAGATACGCAGTATTTT
.,TRBV6-1,.,TRBJ2-3,15,CASSGGTRGTDTQYF,TGTGCCAGCAGTGGAGGGACACGAGGCACAGATACGCAGTATTTT
TRBD1,TRBV12-5,.,TRBJ1-4,14,CASGTGQGNEKLFF,TGTGCTAGTGGGACGGGACAGGGTAATGAAAAACTGTTTTTT
.,TRBV9,once,TRBJ2-1,13,CASSVVAGNEQFF,TGTGCCAGCAGCGTAGTTGCAGGGAATGAGCAGTTCTTC
.,TRBV11-3,.,TRBJ1-4,17,CASSLGTGPSTNEKLFF,TGTGCCAGCAGCTTAGGGACTGGGCCGTCAACTAATGAAAAACTGTTTTTT
TRBD1,TRBV29-1,.,TRBJ1-1,13,CSVATGVNTEAFF,TGCAGCGTTGCGACAGGGGTGAACACTGAAGCTTTCTTT
.,TRBV6-1,.,TRBJ1-1,13,CASEPPEETEAFF,TGTGCCAGCGAGCCCCCGGAGGAGACTGAAGCTTTCTTT
TRBD1,TRBV19,.,TRBJ2-7,14,CASSTPGQGNEQYF,TGTGCCAGTAGTACACCGGGACAGGGGAACGAGCAGTACTTC
TRBD1,TRBV29-1,.,TRBJ2-1,13,CSSLTGDRNEQFF,TGCAGCTCCCTGACAGGGGATCGCAATGAGCAGTTCTTC
TRBD2,TRBV7-9,few,TRBJ2-5,15,CASSPQRLGRETQYF,TGTGCCAGCAGCCCCCAGAGACTCGGGAGGGAGACCCAGTACTTC
.,TRBV6-5,.,TRBJ1-1,13,CASLPETNTEAFF,TGTGCCAGCCTACCGGAGACGAACACTGAAGCTTTCTTT